This T cell receptor (beta chain) is drawn from a study of blood T cell repertoires in COVID-19. Using immunoSEQ multiplex PCR, the repertoire was profiled, and TCRdb retains in-frame clones only, with some absent. The sample consists of about 55,000 clones, around 83% of them appearing once. V gave up 5 bases and J gave up 4 bases; unmatched junction bases: 6. CDR3 length equals 14 residues. The germline V gene has CDR1 SGHTA and CDR2 FQGNSA. The receptor's source is a human donor in a cohort sampled during active or convalescent COVID-19. The sample consisted of peripheral blood. V is TRBV7-2 and J is TRBJ1-2, with 8 bases identical to TRBD1. The CDR3 DNA sequence: TGTGCCAGCAGCCACACGACAGGGGCCTATGGCTACACCTTC. It codes for CASSHTTGAYGYTF.